This T cell receptor (beta chain) was captured in a study of blood T cell repertoires in COVID-19. Whole-study context: PBMCs, B-cell-depleted T cells, or T cells were the source of the cDNA or gDNA that made up the material.

The CDR3 is made up of 13 amino acids. The V gene's germline CDR1 is SGHDN and CDR2 FVKESK. Trimming shortened V by 2 bases and J by 4 bases, and 8 bases separated the two germline ends. As handled by the study authors: Reference gene primer amplification gave estimated nucleated cell counts. Sequencing used immunoSEQ multiplex PCR; TCRdb keeps in-frame clones, though not all of them. V and J calls and clone size are those listed in that table; D and trimming were worked out from the DNA. This repertoire shows approximately 70,000 clones, approximately 89% found once; its top ten account for approximately 14%.

The gene calls are TRBV14 and TRBJ1-1, with D unclear. Specimen: peripheral blood. The source is a woman aged 55 to 70 with acute or convalescent COVID-19. The CDR3 is CASSQSFGTEAFF. CDR3 nucleotides: TGTGCCAGCAGCCAATCCTTCGGCACTGAAGCTTTCTTT.